Below, 31 T cell receptor beta chains from the same sample are listed, as sequenced in a study of blood T cell repertoires in COVID-19. Assay: immunoSEQ multiplex PCR; the TCRdb copy retains only in-frame clones and omits some. Among 400,000 to 450,000 clones, about 91% were seen once, and the ten largest hold around 12%. The material sequenced was peripheral blood. The origin of the receptors is a woman in her fifties or sixties with COVID-19, enrolled during active disease.

The gene calls are TRBV19 and TRBJ1-2; possibly TRBD1 for D (5 bases). Looked up from germline, CDR1 is LNHDA and CDR2 is SQIVND (reference sequence). V was cut by 8 bases and J by 7 bases, with 20 bases left in between. There are 14 residues in the CDR3. CDR3 nucleotide sequence: TGTGCCAGTGGGCCGCTAGGGGCAAGGGGTGGCTACACCTTC. It translates to CASGPLGARGGYTF.

The CDR3 is CASSIDRGGSYNEQFF. CDR3 DNA: TGTGCCAGTAGTATAGATAGGGGGGGCTCCTACAATGAGCAGTTCTTC. This chain connects TRBV19 to TRBJ2-1, with D perhaps TRBD2 (7 bases). CDR1 and CDR2 from the germline V gene are LNHDA and SQIVND (reference sequence). The CDR3 length is 16 residues. Deletions cut 0 bases from V and 0 bases from J, with 9 bases between.

The chain links TRBV4-2 to TRBJ2-3; 9 nucleotides line up with TRBD2. The CDR3 is 17 residues long. Trimming removed 4 bases from V and 1 base from J; junction bases left unmatched: 9. Looked up from germline, CDR1 is LGHNA and CDR2 is YNFKEQ. CDR3 protein: CASSPSAGGPGTDTQYF. The CDR3 DNA follows: TGTGCCAGCAGCCCCTCCGCGGGGGGGCCCGGCACAGATACGCAGTATTTT.

The rearrangement links TRBV6-5 to TRBJ1-2; D gene uncertain. Germline V gene sequence: CDR1 MNHEY, CDR2 SVGAGI. V was trimmed by 5 bases and J by 4 bases, leaving 17 bases between them. The CDR3 covers 15 residues. The CDR3 spells CASSPFSPSLYGYTF. The CDR3 DNA reads as TGTGCCAGCAGTCCCTTTAGCCCCTCACTCTATGGCTACACCTTC.

The chain recombines TRBV7-8 with TRBJ2-3; TRBD2 aligns across 9 bases. The ends lost 1 base at V and 4 bases at J; junction bases unmatched: 9. Germline loops: CDR1 SGHVS, CDR2 FQNEAQ. This CDR3 contains 17 residues. The CDR3 here is CASSLGSLAGFSDTQYF. CDR3 nucleotides: TGTGCCAGCAGCTTAGGGTCTCTAGCGGGGTTTTCAGATACGCAGTATTTT.

This clone was seen a handful of times. The chain recombines TRBV24-1 with TRBJ2-2, with D unresolved. Trimming cost V 2 bases and J 4 bases, with 10 bases left between them. CDR1 is KGHDR and CDR2 is SFDVKD in the germline V gene. This CDR3 region has 15 residues. CDR3 sequence: CATSDSRARTGELFF. In nucleotides, the CDR3 is TGTGCCACCAGTGATTCGAGAGCCCGCACCGGGGAGCTGTTTTTT.

This chain joins TRBV2 and TRBJ2-7; 9 bases agree with TRBD1. This CDR3 comprises 15 residues. Per germline, CDR1 SNHLY and CDR2 FYNNEI. J lost 0 bases, V lost 6 bases, and 6 bases had no gene match. CDR3 amino acids: CASREQGASSYEQYF. DNA for the CDR3: TGTGCCAGCAGGGAACAGGGGGCGAGCTCCTACGAGCAGTACTTC. Full variable domain (rest looked up from reference TRBV2 and TRBJ2-7): EPEVTQTPSHQVTQMGQEVILRCVPISNHLYFYWYRQILGQKVEFLVSFYNNEISEKSEIFDDQFSVERPDGSNFTLKIRSTKLEDSAMYFCASREQGASSYEQYFGPGTRLTVT.

The rearrangement joins TRBV28 to TRBJ2-1; D is unclear. CDR3 length: 14 amino acids. V lost 3 bases to trimming and J lost 4 bases, with 10 bases between them. Germline V lookup: CDR1 MDHEN, CDR2 SYDVKM. The chain's CDR3 is CASSFGAEYNEQFF. As DNA, the CDR3 is TGTGCCAGCAGTTTTGGAGCAGAGTACAATGAGCAGTTCTTC.

V and J are TRBV6-5 and TRBJ1-4; D is perhaps TRBD1 (5 bases). CDR1 MNHEY and CDR2 SVGAGI come from the germline V gene. The CDR3 contains 14 residues. V lost 0 bases to trimming and J lost 8 bases, with 10 bases between them. The CDR3 DNA follows: TGTGCCAGCAGTTACTCGGGGGAGGAAGAAAAACTGTTTTTT. It is translated as CASSYSGEEEKLFF.

The CDR3 spells CASRGQGGGELFF. As DNA, the CDR3 is TGTGCCAGCAGGGGACAGGGCGGCGGGGAGCTGTTTTTT. V is TRBV6-5 and J is TRBJ2-2; 9 nucleotides line up with TRBD1. Germline CDR1 and CDR2: MNHEY and SVGAGI. V trimming: 6 bases; J trimming: 7 bases; junction bases outside the gene matches: 3. The length of the CDR3 is 13 residues.

This rearrangement joins TRBV19 to TRBJ1-3, with unresolved D. Germline V gives CDR1 LNHDA, CDR2 SQIVND (reference sequence). V lost 4 bases and J lost 0, with 13 bases in between. CDR3 size: 16 residues. Written as DNA, the CDR3 is TGTGCCAGTAGTACCCGACTCTACGGCTCTGGAAACACCATATATTTT. It specifies CASSTRLYGSGNTIYF.

This clone came up a few times. The chain uses TRBV6-2 or TRBV6-3 and TRBJ2-2; 11 nucleotides align to TRBD2. CDR3 size: 17 residues. The V segment lost 2 bases and the J segment 1 base; nucleotides outside the gene matches: 3. CDR1 and CDR2 from the germline V gene are MNHEY and SVGEGT. The CDR3 coding sequence is TGTGCCAGCAGTTACCGACTAGCGGGGCAGAACACCGGGGAGCTGTTTTTT. Encoded protein: CASSYRLAGQNTGELFF.

The chain links TRBV10-1 to TRBJ1-2; D ambiguous. The V and J ends lost 1 base and 8 bases respectively, with 11 bases between them. Germline CDR1 and CDR2: WNHNN and SYGVQD (reference sequence). This CDR3 has 13 amino acids. CDR3 sequence: CASSEWQSGGYTF. DNA for the CDR3: TGCGCCAGCAGTGAGTGGCAGTCGGGAGGCTACACCTTC.

The V call is TRBV29-1, the J call TRBJ2-2; D possibly corresponds to TRBD1 (6 bases). Germline-derived CDR1 and CDR2 are SQVTM and ANQGSEA. This CDR3 comprises 15 residues. V lost 5 bases to trimming and J lost 2 bases, with 15 bases between them. CDR3 sequence reads: CSVLSRTVNTGELFF. For the CDR3, the DNA is TGCAGCGTTCTGTCCCGGACAGTCAACACCGGGGAGCTGTTTTTT.

The CDR3 loop reads CASKRQGSSLGAFF. For the CDR3, the DNA is TGTGCTTCAAAACGGCAGGGGTCTTCCCTCGGAGCTTTCTTT. The chain employs TRBV19 and TRBJ1-1; the D gene is possibly TRBD1 (6 bases). CDR3 length: 14 residues. CDR1 is LNHDA, CDR2 SQIVND, per germline (reference sequence).

V usage is TRBV18 and J usage is TRBJ1-2, with D perhaps TRBD1 (6 bases). Per germline, CDR1 KGHSH and CDR2 LQKENI. With 5 bases removed from V and 2 bases from J, the gap between germline ends came to 12 bases. CDR3 length: 14 amino acids. The CDR3 spells CASSSRTANYGYTF. DNA for the CDR3: TGTGCCAGCTCAAGTCGGACAGCCAACTATGGCTACACCTTC. Full variable domain (missing parts from reference TRBV18 and TRBJ1-2): NAGVMQNPRHLVRRRGQEARLRCSPMKGHSHVYWYRQLPEEGLKFMVYLQKENIIDESGMPKERFSAEFPKEGPSILRIQQVVRGDSAAYFCASSSRTANYGYTFGSGTRLTVV.

The rearrangement links TRBV11-2 to TRBJ1-1; D not certain. CDR1 and CDR2 from the germline V gene are SGHAT and FQNNGV. The CDR3 is made up of 15 amino acids. Trimming cost V 1 base and J 0 bases, with 9 bases left between them. DNA of the CDR3: TGTGCCAGCAGCTTAGGAGGAGATATGAACACTGAAGCTTTCTTT. This translates into CASSLGGDMNTEAFF.

This chain joins TRBV3-1 (or the pseudogene TRBV3-2) and TRBJ2-7, with TRBD1 matching over 9 bases. Germline V lookup: CDR1 LGHDT, CDR2 YNNKEL (reference sequence). The CDR3 covers 16 residues. J gave up 3 bases and V 0 bases, and 6 bases lay outside the gene matches. DNA of the CDR3: TGTGCCAGCAGCCAAGAAAGGGGGACAGGGTTCTACGAGCAGTACTTC. This gives the protein CASSQERGTGFYEQYF.

The genes are TRBV5-4 and TRBJ1-4, with TRBD1 matching 7 bases. The J segment lost 2 bases and the V segment lost 5 bases, leaving 6 bases of the junction unmatched. Looked up from germline, CDR1 is SGHNT and CDR2 is YYREEE (reference sequence). This CDR3 has 15 amino acids. The CDR3 loop is CASSSGQVTNEKLFF. The CDR3 nucleotides read TGTGCCAGCAGTTCTGGACAGGTCACTAATGAAAAACTGTTTTTT.

The J gene is TRBJ2-7, the V gene TRBV25-1; perhaps TRBD1 as D (6 bases). V lost 3 bases and J lost 6, with 18 bases in between. The CDR3 sequence is 15 residues long. Looked up from germline, CDR1 is MGHDK and CDR2 is SYGVNS. DNA for the CDR3: TGTGCCAGCAGTGATACAGGGCGGCGTAGTAGCGAGCAGTACTTC. It yields the protein CASSDTGRRSSEQYF.

The chain links TRBV6-6 to TRBJ1-5; TRBD1 is a possible D gene (6 bases). In germline, CDR1 is MNHNY, CDR2 SVGAGI (reference sequence). The CDR3 is made up of 16 amino acids. V was pared by 7 bases and J by 0 bases, with 16 bases between. The CDR3 spells CASTLPGHSSNQPQHF. The CDR3 DNA reads as TGTGCCAGCACCCTACCGGGACACTCTAGCAATCAGCCCCAGCATTTT.

As to this clone: A read error may account for a junction end that differs from germline. The chain combines TRBV5-8 with TRBJ2-4; D unresolved. From germline, CDR1 is SGHTS and CDR2 YDEGEE. This CDR3 has 9 residues. The DNA of the CDR3 is TGTGCCAGCAGCTTTAACTTACTCTTC. Its protein product is CASSFNLLF.

The chain combines TRBV6-1 with TRBJ1-2, with 8 nucleotides matching TRBD1. This CDR3 is 16 amino acids long. With 2 bases clipped from V and 4 bases from J, the junction kept 9 bases outside the gene matches. Germline V CDR1 and CDR2: MNHNS, SASEGT. The CDR3 DNA reads TGTGCCAGCAGTGAAAACAGGGGGGCTTTGGCCTATGGCTACACCTTC. This sequence encodes CASSENRGALAYGYTF.

This chain uses TRBV24-1 with TRBJ2-3, with 8 bases matching TRBD2. Germline values: CDR1 KGHDR, CDR2 SFDVKD. CDR3 length equals 15 residues. Unmatched junction bases numbered 5, after V lost 5 bases and J lost 2 bases. The CDR3 here is CATSVIAGHTDTQYF. As DNA, the CDR3 is TGTGCCACCAGTGTAATAGCGGGGCACACAGATACGCAGTATTTT.

The gene calls are TRBV9 and TRBJ2-3; tentative D call: TRBD2 (5 bases). V lost 0 bases, J lost 8 bases, and 10 bases lay in between. The length of the CDR3 is 13 residues. The germline CDR1 and CDR2 sequences are SGDLS and YYNGEE. The CDR3 sequence is CASSVEDRGTQYF. The CDR3 DNA follows: TGTGCCAGCAGCGTAGAGGATCGGGGTACGCAGTATTTT.

The chain recombines TRBV6-5 with TRBJ1-5; possible D gene TRBD1, 6 bases. This CDR3 has 14 amino acids. Germline assignment: CDR1 MNHEY and CDR2 SVGAGI. Trimming took off 6 bases at V and 1 base at J, with 10 bases between the two ends. The CDR3 protein is CASRAGESNQPQHF. The CDR3 DNA sequence: TGTGCCAGCAGGGCAGGGGAGAGCAATCAGCCCCAGCATTTT.

This clone was recorded only once. J is TRBJ1-2 and V is TRBV5-1; TRBD1 might be the D (5 bases). The CDR3 has 14 amino acids. Germline assignment: CDR1 SGHRS and CDR2 YFSETQ. V was clipped by 0 bases and J by 7 bases, with 13 bases between them. CDR3 sequence (DNA): TGCGCCAGCAGCTTGGAGGCAGGGAAGGCTGGCTACACCTTC. This gives the protein CASSLEAGKAGYTF.

The chain recombines TRBV13 with TRBJ2-7, with 8 bases fitting TRBD1. With V trimmed by 6 bases and J by 1 base, 2 bases remained unmatched. CDR1 is PRHDT and CDR2 is FYEKMQ in the germline V gene (reference sequence). This CDR3 is 13 amino acids long. This chain's CDR3 is CASRRDRSYEQYF. The CDR3 nucleotides are TGTGCCAGCAGGCGGGACAGGTCCTACGAGCAGTACTTC.

This clone came up once. This chain joins TRBV5-4 and TRBJ1-6, with 9 nucleotides matching TRBD1. The J segment lost 11 bases and the V segment lost 4 bases, leaving 10 bases of the junction unmatched. CDR3 length equals 15 residues. Looked up from germline, CDR1 is SGHNT and CDR2 is YYREEE (reference sequence). CDR3 sequence reads: CASSGSRTGVTPLHF. CDR3 DNA sequence: TGTGCCAGCAGCGGGTCTAGGACAGGGGTGACACCCCTCCACTTT.

Worth noting for this clone: A much bigger clone sits one base away, suggesting this may be a read error. Other nucleotide sequences in the sample specify the same CDR3. The CDR3 loop reads CASSLGLAGGTDTQYF. CDR3 sequence (DNA): TGTGCCAGCAGCTTAGGGCTAGCGGGGGGCACAGATACGCAGTATTTT. The chain joins TRBV7-2 to TRBJ2-3; TRBD2 aligns across 10 bases. The ends lost 1 base at V and 1 base at J; junction bases unmatched: 2. Germline V CDR1 and CDR2: SGHTA, FQGNSA. The CDR3 extends over 16 amino acids.

This sequence joins TRBV21-1 and TRBJ1-2. TRBV21-1 constitutes a pseudogene. The CDR3 has 18 amino acids. The CDR3 here is CASSKEKVAGEMNYGYTF. CDR3 coding DNA: TGTGCCAGCAGCAAAGAGAAGGTCGCCGGAGAAATGAACTATGGCTACACCTTC.